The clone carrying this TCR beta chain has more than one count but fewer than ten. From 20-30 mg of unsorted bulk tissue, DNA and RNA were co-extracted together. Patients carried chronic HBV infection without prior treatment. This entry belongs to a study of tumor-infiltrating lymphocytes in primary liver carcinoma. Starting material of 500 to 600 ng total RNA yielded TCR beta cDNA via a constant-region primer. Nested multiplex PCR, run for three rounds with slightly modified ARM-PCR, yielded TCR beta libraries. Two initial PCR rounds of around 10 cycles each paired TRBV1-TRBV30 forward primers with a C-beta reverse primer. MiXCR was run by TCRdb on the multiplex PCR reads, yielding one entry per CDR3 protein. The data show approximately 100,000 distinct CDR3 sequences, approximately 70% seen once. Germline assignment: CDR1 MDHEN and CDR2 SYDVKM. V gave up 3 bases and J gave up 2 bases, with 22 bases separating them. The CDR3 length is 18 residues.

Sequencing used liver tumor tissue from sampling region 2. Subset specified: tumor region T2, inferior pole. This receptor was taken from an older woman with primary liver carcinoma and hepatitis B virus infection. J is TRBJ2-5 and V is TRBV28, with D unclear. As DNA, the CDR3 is TGTGCCAGCAGTTTTAGGTTCGGGCCCAAGGTGGGGCAAGAGACCCAGTACTTC. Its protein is CASSFRFGPKVGQETQYF.